This T cell receptor (beta chain) was identified during a study of cytomegalovirus exposure and HLA in healthy donors. Assay used: immunoSEQ multiplex PCR; TCRdb lists only in-frame clones, some missing. The repertoire consists of more than 250,000 clones, with about nine tenths occurring once and the leading ten covering about 1.2%. V shed 6 bases, J shed 4 bases, and the junction held 7 bases outside the gene matches. The germline V gene encodes CDR1 SGHAT and CDR2 FQNNGV. The CDR3 spans 14 residues. The donors were part of the roughly 130-subject validation cohort, which stood apart from the 666-subject first cohort.

The sequenced material came from PBMCs. The clonotype comes from a young woman in good health and CMV-seropositive. The rearrangement uses TRBV11-2 and TRBJ2-3; 7 bases align to TRBD1. This CDR3 is CASRDPTGADTQYF. DNA for the CDR3: TGTGCCAGCAGGGACCCAACAGGGGCAGATACGCAGTATTTT.